A single sample is the source of the 26 T cell receptor beta chains below, sequenced in a study of T-cell reconstitution after alpha-beta-depleted transplantation in children. Unique molecular identifiers tagged the TCRbeta library. TCRdb re-called the PCR reads through MiXCR, storing one row per CDR3 protein. The sample shows under 400,000 distinct CDR3 sequences, more than 20% of them seen only once. The material was PBMCs, mostly from graft donor cells, obtained 180 days after TCRalphabeta/CD19-depleted stem cell transplant. The receptor set was obtained from a male patient younger than 18 who had a stem cell transplant for acute lymphoblastic leukemia, so the T cells may come from the graft donor.

This rearrangement joins TRBV12-3 or TRBV12-4 to TRBJ2-1, with D tentatively TRBD2 (5 bases). The CDR3 length is 15 residues. V dropped 7 bases and J dropped 6 bases, with 19 bases sitting between them. This CDR3 is CASTAPPTAVNEQFF. For the CDR3, the DNA is TGTGCCAGCACCGCCCCCCCTACAGCGGTCAATGAGCAGTTCTTC.

This clonotype was seen more than once but under ten times. The chain carries TRBV7-9 and TRBJ2-1, with TRBD2 matching over 11 bases. With 5 bases clipped from V and 5 bases from J, the junction kept 5 bases outside the gene matches. In germline, CDR1 is SEHNR, CDR2 FQNEAQ (reference sequence). The CDR3 covers 15 residues. This CDR3 is CASSKTSGSDNEQFF. The CDR3 DNA follows: TGTGCCAGCAGCAAAACTAGCGGGAGTGACAATGAGCAGTTCTTC.

This clonotype was detected only a few times. This rearrangement joins TRBV19 to TRBJ1-2; D is unresolved. The CDR3 consists of 13 residues. CDR1 and CDR2 from the germline V gene are LNHDA and SQIVND (reference sequence). V was clipped by 6 bases and J by 3 bases, with 11 bases between them. The CDR3 reads CASRRTSYYGYTF. The CDR3, as DNA: TGTGCCAGTAGACGGACTTCCTACTATGGCTACACCTTC.

As for this clonotype: A junction boundary mismatches the germline segment, possibly from a read error. The rearrangement joins TRBV5-1 to TRBJ1-1, with unresolved D. CDR3 length: 16 residues. Germline CDR1 and CDR2: SGHRS and YFSETQ. In nucleotides, the CDR3 is TGCGCCGGCAGCTTGTTAATTTGGCAGCTGAACACTGAAGCTTTCTTT. It is translated as CAGSLLIWQLNTEAFF.

This chain connects TRBV5-1 to TRBJ1-2; 7 nucleotides match TRBD1. The V and J ends lost 2 bases and 4 bases, in that order; junction bases with no gene match: 14. This CDR3 region has 17 residues. The germline CDR1 and CDR2 sequences are SGHRS and YFSETQ. The CDR3 bases are TGCGCCAGCAGCTTTTTCCCCGGGACAGAGGACGGCTATGGCTACACCTTC. As protein: CASSFFPGTEDGYGYTF. The whole variable domain, remainder taken from reference TRBV5-1 and TRBJ1-2, is KAGVTQTPRYLIKTRGQQVTLSCSPISGHRSVSWYQQTPGQGLQFLFEYFSETQRNKGNFPGRFSGRQFSNSRSEMNVSTLELGDSALYLCASSFFPGTEDGYGYTFGSGTRLTVV.

This sequence joins TRBV4-1 and TRBJ2-1; TRBD2 agrees at 10 bases. Germline-derived CDR1 and CDR2 are MGHRA and YSYEKL. The V gene end was trimmed by 0 bases and the J gene end by 7 bases; junction bases not matched to a gene: 3. The CDR3 extends over 15 amino acids. The CDR3 nucleotides are TGCGCCAGCAGCCAAGAGCCAGCGGGGGGGAATGAGCAGTTCTTC. It encodes CASSQEPAGGNEQFF.

This clonotype has only a few counts. V usage is TRBV3-1 and J usage is TRBJ2-2; 12 bases map to TRBD2. The CDR3 is 16 amino acids. Germline assignment: CDR1 LGHDT and CDR2 YNNKEL (reference sequence). After removal of 6 bases from V and 0 bases from J, the junction contained 2 bases not matched to a gene. The CDR3 DNA reads as TGTGCCAGCAGGCCTAGCGGGAGGGCGAACACCGGGGAGCTGTTTTTT. It yields the protein CASRPSGRANTGELFF.

The CDR3 bases are TGTGCCAGCAGCCCTGAGCCCAGCGGGAGTCCCTACAATGAGCAGTTCTTC. This translates into CASSPEPSGSPYNEQFF. The V call is TRBV7-2, the J call TRBJ2-1, with 8 nucleotides matching TRBD2. Losses at the gene ends were 5 bases for V and 2 bases for J; bases not matched to a gene: 11. The germline V gene has CDR1 SGHTA and CDR2 FQGNSA. This CDR3 is 17 amino acids long. The full variable domain, its missing parts supplied by reference TRBV7-2 and TRBJ2-1, is GAGVSQSPSNKVTEKGKDVELRCDPISGHTALYWYRQSLGQGLEFLIYFQGNSAPDKSGLPSDRFSAERTGGSVSTLTIQRTQQEDSAVYLCASSPEPSGSPYNEQFFGPGTRLTVL.

This clonotype was recorded a few times. The rearrangement uses TRBV12-3 or TRBV12-4 and TRBJ2-7; D perhaps matches TRBD1 (5 bases). This CDR3 comprises 14 residues. V was trimmed by 3 bases and J by 6 bases, leaving 15 bases between them. The CDR3 coding sequence is TGTGCCAGCAGTTTTATGGCCAGGGTATCCGAGCAGTACTTC. Its translation: CASSFMARVSEQYF.

This clonotype has more than one count but fewer than ten. The chain carries TRBV27 and TRBJ2-3, with 8 bases aligning to TRBD1. The CDR3 covers 15 residues. The germline V gene has CDR1 MNHEY and CDR2 SMNVEV (reference sequence). With V trimmed by 4 bases and J by 0 bases, 3 bases remained unmatched. CDR3 nucleotide sequence: TGTGCCAGCAGTTCCCGGACAGGGAGCACAGATACGCAGTATTTT. It codes for CASSSRTGSTDTQYF.

V is TRBV6-5 and J is TRBJ2-1; TRBD1 matches 9 bases. Germline CDR1 reads MNHEY; CDR2 reads SVGAGI. Losses at the gene ends were 0 bases for V and 4 bases for J; bases not matched to a gene: 7. The CDR3 contains 17 residues. This chain's CDR3 is CASSYSRGGTGYNEQFF. CDR3 nucleotide sequence: TGTGCCAGCAGTTACTCGCGTGGCGGGACAGGGTACAATGAGCAGTTCTTC.

The chain links TRBV13 to TRBJ2-1; a possible D gene is TRBD2 (6 bases). The CDR3 totals 15 residues. The germline CDR1 and CDR2 sequences are PRHDT and FYEKMQ (reference sequence). V lost 1 base and J lost 0, with 7 bases in between. In nucleotides, the CDR3 is TGTGCCAGCAGCTTAGTAGCGGCCTCCTACAATGAGCAGTTCTTC. The encoded protein is CASSLVAASYNEQFF.

This chain's CDR3 is CASSPLAGVDTQYF. CDR3 DNA: TGTGCCAGCAGCCCCCTAGCGGGAGTGGATACGCAGTATTTT. The chain couples TRBV6-2 or TRBV6-3 to TRBJ2-3, with 10 bases lining up with TRBD2. V was pared by 6 bases and J by 6 bases, with 6 bases of the junction left unmatched. This CDR3 contains 14 residues. Germline CDR1 is MNHEY and CDR2 is SVGEGT.

In this sample, this clonotype turned up a few times. V gene TRBV7-2 combines with J gene TRBJ1-2; maybe TRBD1 (5 bases). Looked up from germline, CDR1 is SGHTA and CDR2 is FQGNSA. The V gene lost 5 bases and the J gene lost 1 base, with 11 bases spanning the gap. CDR3 length: 14 residues. The chain's CDR3 is CASSPGRGNYGYTF. DNA of the CDR3: TGTGCCAGCAGCCCGGGACGGGGTAACTATGGCTACACCTTC.

The chain couples TRBV5-1 to TRBJ2-7, with 9 positions matching TRBD1. The CDR3 sequence is 12 residues long. Germline V lookup: CDR1 SGHRS, CDR2 YFSETQ. The V and J ends lost 7 bases and 2 bases, in that order; junction bases with no gene match: 1. The CDR3: CASGTGTYEQYF. In DNA, the CDR3 is TGCGCCAGCGGGACAGGGACCTACGAGCAGTACTTC.

In this sample, this clonotype turned up a few times. The rearrangement joins TRBV5-6 to TRBJ2-5; the D gene is possibly TRBD2 (7 bases). Germline V lookup: CDR1 SGHDT, CDR2 YYEEEE. The CDR3 consists of 15 residues. V dropped 3 bases and J dropped 4 bases, with 16 bases sitting between them. CDR3 amino acids: CASSWGGHVGETQYF. CDR3 nucleotide sequence: TGTGCCAGCAGCTGGGGGGGACACGTGGGAGAGACCCAGTACTTC.

This clonotype occurred a few times. The chain is built from TRBV20-1 and TRBJ2-7, with 9 bases matching TRBD2. J was trimmed by 4 bases and V by 5 bases; bases with no gene match: 12. The germline V gene encodes CDR1 DFQATT and CDR2 SNEGSKA (reference sequence). The CDR3 is 15 residues long. DNA of the CDR3: TGCAGTGCTCCTGGGGTAGCGGGAGTGTTGTACGAGCAGTACTTC. The encoded protein is CSAPGVAGVLYEQYF.

J is TRBJ2-1 and V is TRBV9, with a weak D call TRBD1 (7 bases). The CDR3 length is 13 residues. Germline CDR1 is SGDLS and CDR2 is YYNGEE. Deletions cut 2 bases from V and 9 bases from J, with 12 bases between. The chain's CDR3 is CASSVIQGGEQFF. The CDR3 DNA is TGTGCCAGCAGCGTGATCCAGGGGGGTGAGCAGTTCTTC.

This clonotype turned up a few times. The chain recombines TRBV29-1 with TRBJ1-2; 11 nucleotides line up with TRBD1. Trimming at V came to 6 bases and at J to 0 bases, leaving 3 bases not matched to a gene. This CDR3 is built from 14 residues. Germline V gene sequence: CDR1 SQVTM, CDR2 ANQGSEA. The CDR3 here is CSVGQGAANYGYTF. The CDR3 region has the DNA TGCAGCGTCGGACAGGGGGCTGCTAACTATGGCTACACCTTC.

A few counts support this clonotype. The chain joins TRBV7-2 to TRBJ2-2, with TRBD2 as a possible D gene (6 bases). Trimming removed 2 bases at V and 7 bases at J, with 17 bases between. Per the germline V gene, CDR1 is SGHTA and CDR2 is FQGNSA. CDR3 size: 16 residues. In nucleotides, the CDR3 is TGTGCCAGCAGCTTATCCAGCGGGTTCGTAGGCGGGGAGCTGTTTTTT. Protein product: CASSLSSGFVGGELFF.

This clonotype showed up just a few times. V is TRBV12-3 or TRBV12-4 and J is TRBJ2-1, with D possibly matching TRBD2 (6 bases). V lost 6 bases to trimming and J lost 6 bases, with 18 bases between them. The CDR3 runs to 15 residues. CDR3 sequence: CASRFRETNGNEQFF. In DNA, the CDR3 is TGTGCCAGCAGGTTCCGGGAGACGAATGGCAATGAGCAGTTCTTC.

This clonotype came up a few times. The rearrangement joins TRBV7-3 to TRBJ2-7; 7 nucleotides line up with TRBD2. The V and J ends lost 11 bases and 7 bases, in that order; junction bases with no gene match: 8. Germline CDR1 and CDR2: SGHTA and FQGTGA. This CDR3 has 11 amino acids. CDR3 protein: CAGGSGGEQYF. The CDR3 DNA follows: TGTGCCGGCGGGAGTGGGGGGGAGCAGTACTTC.

Written as DNA, the CDR3 is TGTGCCAGCAGTTATTCCGGTAGCTCTGGAAACACCATATATTTT. This translates into CASSYSGSSGNTIYF. This sequence joins TRBV6-5 and TRBJ1-3; D gene uncertain. The germline CDR1 and CDR2 sequences are MNHEY and SVGAGI. This CDR3 region has 15 residues. V was clipped by 3 bases and J by 0 bases, with 9 bases between them.

The gene calls are TRBV12-3 or TRBV12-4 and TRBJ1-2; D gene uncertain. The CDR3 has 12 residues. V lost 8 bases and J lost 4, with 11 bases in between. The CDR3 sequence: CASLIPGYGYTF. The CDR3 nucleotides are TGTGCCAGCCTTATTCCAGGCTATGGCTACACCTTC.

This clonotype was observed a handful of times. This chain uses TRBV20-1 with TRBJ2-2, with 9 positions matching TRBD2. The CDR3 sequence is 16 residues long. Trimming took 0 bases from V and 7 from J; bases not matched to a gene: 9. Germline lookup yields CDR1 DFQATT and CDR2 SNEGSKA (reference sequence). CDR3 amino acids: CSARDGGRAVVGELFF. CDR3 sequence (DNA): TGCAGTGCTAGAGACGGCGGGAGGGCAGTGGTCGGGGAGCTGTTTTTT.

A few counts support this clonotype. V gene TRBV4-1 combines with J gene TRBJ2-7; 8 bases line up with TRBD1. The CDR3 is 18 residues long. V was clipped by 0 bases and J by 0 bases; unmatched bases: 10. CDR1 MGHRA and CDR2 YSYEKL come from the germline V gene. The CDR3 reads CASSQDTRTGTSSYEQYF. In DNA form, the CDR3 reads TGCGCCAGCAGCCAAGATACCAGGACAGGGACGAGCTCCTACGAGCAGTACTTC.